These 25 T cell receptor beta chains share one sample of origin, sequenced in a study of shared clonotypes between healthy human individuals. Terminally differentiated effector memory CD45RA+ cells were excluded from the naive CD8 cells, which were CD45RO-negative and positively selected for CCR7. Method: immunoSEQ multiplex PCR; TCRdb's copy keeps in-frame clones and lacks some. The sample holds about 1,800,000 clones, about 94% seen once. Sequenced sample: naive CD8+ T cells sorted from blood. Receptors were obtained from a man younger than 35 in good health.

This clone is a singleton in its sample. The chain employs TRBV30 and TRBJ2-7, with TRBD1 matching over 8 bases. With 6 bases clipped from V and 0 bases from J, the junction kept 7 bases outside the gene matches. CDR1 and CDR2 (germline): GTSNPN, SVGIG (reference sequence). The CDR3 loop spans 14 amino acids. CDR3 DNA sequence: TGTGCCTGCTGGACAGGGCGAAACTCCTACGAGCAGTACTTC. Its translation: CACWTGRNSYEQYF.

A note on this clone: The sample has other DNA sequences that encode this CDR3 too. V gene TRBV19 combines with J gene TRBJ1-1; a possible D gene is TRBD1 (5 bases). The CDR3 is 13 residues long. Germline V lookup: CDR1 LNHDA, CDR2 SQIVND (reference sequence). V lost 1 base to trimming and J lost 5 bases, with 8 bases between them. CDR3 residues: CASSIGGNTEAFF. In DNA, the CDR3 is TGTGCCAGTAGTATAGGGGGCAATACTGAAGCTTTCTTT.

V gene TRBV9 combines with J gene TRBJ1-4; D remains ambiguous. The CDR3 is made up of 14 amino acids. The V gene lost 2 bases and the J gene lost 3 bases, with 8 bases spanning the gap. Germline V gene data show CDR1 as SGDLS and CDR2 as YYNGEE. CDR3 nucleotides: TGTGCCAGCAGCGTGGCGGCTTCTAATGAAAAACTGTTTTTT. As protein: CASSVAASNEKLFF.

This clone was counted once. The sample holds other DNA sequences that translate to the same CDR3. CDR3 bases: TGTGCCAGCAGCGTAGAAGCGGGAGAATTCACAGATACGCAGTATTTT. It is translated as CASSVEAGEFTDTQYF. The gene calls are TRBV9 and TRBJ2-3; TRBD2 agrees at 8 bases. V gave up 0 bases and J gave up 2 bases; unmatched junction bases: 5. This CDR3 contains 16 residues. CDR1 SGDLS and CDR2 YYNGEE come from the germline V gene.

This clone was observed once. CDR3 nucleotides: TGCGCCAGCAGACCCCACCAGGATACCTATAATTCACCCCTCCACTTT. Residues: CASRPHQDTYNSPLHF. V is TRBV4-1 and J is TRBJ1-6; no reliable D call. Trimming removed 6 bases at V and 2 bases at J, with 14 bases between. The CDR3 is 16 residues long. Germline CDR1 and CDR2: MGHRA and YSYEKL.

A remark on this clone: The limits of the CDR3 on the DNA are not certain, so only TCRdb's listed CDR3 is given. The chain uses TRBV4-3 and TRBJ1-6. The V gene's germline CDR1 is LGHNA and CDR2 YSLEER. The CDR3 has 16 residues if both end residues are counted. The CDR3 loop is CASSTSGAPYNSPLHF.

The rearrangement joins TRBV11-2 to TRBJ1-3; the D is unclear. This CDR3 is 17 amino acids long. Looked up from germline, CDR1 is SGHAT and CDR2 is FQNNGV. V was trimmed by 1 base and J by 0 bases, leaving 13 bases between them. In nucleotides, the CDR3 is TGTGCCAGCAGCTTAGGACCGACGGGATCCTCTGGAAACACCATATATTTT. This gives the protein CASSLGPTGSSGNTIYF. Using reference TRBV11-2 and TRBJ1-3 for the parts outside the CDR3, the full variable domain is EAGVAQSPRYKIIEKRQSVAFWCNPISGHATLYWYQQILGQGPKLLIQFQNNGVVDDSQLPKDRFSAERLKGVDSTLKIQPAKLEDSAVYLCASSLGPTGSSGNTIYFGEGSWLTVV.

The chain uses TRBV2 and TRBJ2-3; 7 bases align to TRBD2. V dropped 6 bases and J dropped 4; count of bases not matched to a gene: 7. Germline CDR1 and CDR2: SNHLY and FYNNEI. The CDR3 sequence is 14 residues long. The CDR3 coding sequence is TGTGCCAGCAGGGCCCTGGGAGGGGCAGATACGCAGTATTTT. Translation: CASRALGGADTQYF.

V usage is TRBV9 and J usage is TRBJ2-7; 7 bases line up with TRBD2. Looked up from germline, CDR1 is SGDLS and CDR2 is YYNGEE. This CDR3 region has 14 residues. The J segment lost 4 bases and the V segment lost 4 bases, leaving 8 bases of the junction unmatched. CDR3 residues: CASSPQWGGYEQYF. The CDR3 DNA is TGTGCCAGCAGCCCCCAATGGGGAGGGTACGAGCAGTACTTC.

The chain is built from TRBV4-1 and TRBJ2-3; 8 positions agree with TRBD2. Germline trimming cut 0 bases from V and 2 bases from J; bases unmatched to any gene: 7. The germline gives CDR1 MGHRA, CDR2 YSYEKL. The CDR3 runs to 17 residues. The CDR3 sequence is CASSQEAAAGATDTQYF. The CDR3 DNA is TGCGCCAGCAGCCAAGAGGCCGCAGCGGGGGCCACAGATACGCAGTATTTT.

The chain has TRBV5-1 and TRBJ1-4, with D perhaps matching TRBD1 (6 bases). V lost 1 base, J lost 1 base, and 17 bases lay in between. This CDR3 contains 18 residues. Looked up from germline, CDR1 is SGHRS and CDR2 is YFSETQ. CDR3 in DNA: TGCGCCAGCAGCTTGAGGGCAGGGGTTTACGGAACTAATGAAAAACTGTTTTTT. This gives the protein CASSLRAGVYGTNEKLFF.

This clone appeared a single time. The J gene is TRBJ2-3, the V gene TRBV11-2, with TRBD2 matching 11 bases. Germline lookup yields CDR1 SGHAT and CDR2 FQNNGV. Losses at the gene ends were 5 bases for V and 4 bases for J; bases not matched to a gene: 17. The CDR3 contains 19 residues. The CDR3 sequence: CASSHSGLAEKFNPDTQYF. The CDR3 nucleotides are TGTGCCAGCAGCCATTCGGGACTAGCGGAAAAGTTCAATCCAGATACGCAGTATTTT.

The V call is TRBV4-1, the J call TRBJ1-1; the D gene is possibly TRBD1 (5 bases). The CDR3 loop spans 15 amino acids. Germline V lookup: CDR1 MGHRA, CDR2 YSYEKL. The germline V and J ends were trimmed by 2 bases and 3 bases, with 13 bases remaining between them. CDR3: CASSQKGLLDTEAFF. CDR3 nucleotide sequence: TGCGCCAGCAGCCAAAAGGGGCTGTTAGACACTGAAGCTTTCTTT.

This clone was recorded only once. The chain joins TRBV27 to TRBJ2-1; D possibly matches TRBD1 or TRBD2 (6 bases each). The germline CDR1 and CDR2 sequences are MNHEY and SMNVEV (reference sequence). The CDR3 loop spans 13 amino acids. V lost 3 bases, J lost 9 bases, and 12 bases lay in between. The CDR3 region is CASSLVGGFEQFF. The CDR3 DNA reads as TGTGCCAGCAGTTTGGTAGGGGGGTTTGAGCAGTTCTTC.

This chain links TRBV2 with TRBJ2-7; 8 bases agree with TRBD2. Trimming cost V 6 bases and J 4 bases; bases outside gene matches: 5. The CDR3 has 13 residues. The germline V gene has CDR1 SNHLY and CDR2 FYNNEI. The CDR3 coding sequence is TGTGCCAGCAGCGTCTCGGGGGGGTACGAGCAGTACTTC. This translates into CASSVSGGYEQYF.

This clone was detected only a few times. The V gene is TRBV5-1, the J gene TRBJ1-2, with D unclear. Per the germline V gene, CDR1 is SGHRS and CDR2 is YFSETQ. V lost 0 bases and J lost 3, with 12 bases in between. This CDR3 has 15 amino acids. The CDR3: CASSLAGGGDYGYTF. The CDR3 DNA follows: TGCGCCAGCAGCTTGGCCGGCGGTGGGGACTATGGCTACACCTTC. The full variable domain, with the rest looked up from reference TRBV5-1 and TRBJ1-2, is KAGVTQTPRYLIKTRGQQVTLSCSPISGHRSVSWYQQTPGQGLQFLFEYFSETQRNKGNFPGRFSGRQFSNSRSEMNVSTLELGDSALYLCASSLAGGGDYGYTFGSGTRLTVV.

In this sample, this clone turned up once. The V and J genes are TRBV9 and TRBJ1-1, with D possibly TRBD1 on 6 matching bases. V lost 0 bases and J lost 0, with 9 bases in between. The germline V gene encodes CDR1 SGDLS and CDR2 YYNGEE. This CDR3 spans 15 amino acids. The CDR3 sequence is CASSVDGTLNTEAFF. The DNA for the CDR3 is TGTGCCAGCAGCGTAGACGGGACATTGAACACTGAAGCTTTCTTT. Full variable domain (outside the CDR3, taken from reference TRBV9 and TRBJ1-1): DSGVTQTPKHLITATGQRVTLRCSPRSGDLSVYWYQQSLDQGLQFLIQYYNGEERAKGNILERFSAQQFPDLHSELNLSSLELGDSALYFCASSVDGTLNTEAFFGQGTRLTVV.

V gene TRBV2 combines with J gene TRBJ2-1, with 9 nucleotides matching TRBD2. This CDR3 comprises 15 residues. With V trimmed by 4 bases and J by 8 bases, 9 bases remained unmatched. Germline CDR1 reads SNHLY; CDR2 reads FYNNEI. The CDR3 coding sequence is TGTGCCAGCAGTGCGTCTAGCGGGGTAAACTATGAGCAGTTCTTC. This codes for CASSASSGVNYEQFF.

The chain recombines TRBV5-6 with TRBJ1-1; 7 bases map to TRBD1. This CDR3 is 12 amino acids long. J lost 0 bases, V lost 10 bases, and 3 bases had no gene match. CDR1 is SGHDT and CDR2 is YYEEEE in the germline V gene. The CDR3 DNA sequence: TGTGCCGTACAGGGGATGAACACTGAAGCTTTCTTT. Encoded protein: CAVQGMNTEAFF.

On this clone itself: The same CDR3 also results from other DNA sequences found in this sample. The chain employs TRBV11-2 and TRBJ2-7; D is unresolved. The CDR3 sequence is 13 residues long. Germline V gene sequence: CDR1 SGHAT, CDR2 FQNNGV. V was trimmed by 1 base and J by 1 base, leaving 5 bases between them. The CDR3 loop reads CASSLGISYEQYF. The CDR3 DNA follows: TGTGCCAGCAGCTTAGGCATATCCTACGAGCAGTACTTC.

The chain has TRBV7-8 and TRBJ2-5; perhaps TRBD1 as D (5 bases). The V gene's germline CDR1 is SGHVS and CDR2 FQNEAQ. V was trimmed by 0 bases and J by 1 base, leaving 6 bases between them. This CDR3 region has 14 residues. CDR3 residues: CASSLADSQETQYF. In nucleotides, the CDR3 is TGTGCCAGCAGCTTAGCAGACAGCCAAGAGACCCAGTACTTC.

The chain carries TRBV21-1 and TRBJ1-2. TRBV21-1 is assigned pseudogene status. The CDR3 spans 14 residues. CDR3 nucleotide sequence: TGTGCCAGCAGCAAAGTAGGGGACCAGTATGGCTACACCTTC. Its protein product is CASSKVGDQYGYTF.

This rearrangement joins TRBV13 to TRBJ2-1; the match to TRBD2 covers 7 bases. V lost 5 bases and J lost 9; bases outside the gene matches: 7. Per germline, CDR1 PRHDT and CDR2 FYEKMQ (reference sequence). The CDR3 has 13 residues. In DNA form, the CDR3 reads TGTGCCAGCAGCCCAGGAGGCGGGGGTGAGCAGTTCTTC. Protein sequence: CASSPGGGGEQFF.

The V and J genes are TRBV6-1 and TRBJ2-7, with no clear D. With 2 bases removed from V and 7 bases from J, the gap between germline ends came to 9 bases. This CDR3 has 12 amino acids. The germline CDR1 and CDR2 sequences are MNHNS and SASEGT. CDR3 bases: TGTGCCAGCAGTGAATTTCTAAGTGAGCAGTACTTC. Its translation: CASSEFLSEQYF.

The V call is TRBV5-4, the J call TRBJ1-1; no clear D. Trimming stripped 4 bases from V and 5 bases from J, with 12 bases between. There are 13 residues in the CDR3. Germline CDR1 and CDR2: SGHNT and YYREEE (reference sequence). The CDR3 spells CASSPVGRTEAFF. DNA of the CDR3: TGTGCCAGCAGCCCGGTGGGAAGGACTGAAGCTTTCTTT.